Listed below are T cell receptor beta chains from one sample, sequenced in a study of liver allograft versus peripheral blood T cells. A single record per CDR3 protein comes from TCRdb applying MiXCR to the reads. This sample carries about 5,100 distinct CDR3 sequences, 15% to 20% of them seen once, and the ten largest clones take 50% to 60%. The source of these receptors is a human patient who had a liver transplant. Some T cells may originate from the graft donor. The CDR3 runs from the conserved cysteine through the conserved F or W. Each record gives: D gene, J gene, clone size, CDR3 length, V gene, CDR3 DNA, CDR3 protein. A D gene is named only where the DNA matches it firmly. The size entry is marked missing in some rows and otherwise reads once, few, many or a size class.

TRBD2	TRBJ2-5	NA	15	TRBV19	TGTGCCAGCAGCCCTAGGCGGGAGGAAGGAGAGACCCAGTACTTC	CASSPRREEGETQYF
NA	TRBJ1-5	many	14	TRBV13	TGTGCCAGCAGCTCTCGACAGCGCAATCAGCCCCAGCATTTT	CASSSRQRNQPQHF
NA	TRBJ2-4	NA	13	TRBV12-3/TRBV12-4	TGTGCCAGCAGTTGGGGGGCCGAAAACATTCAGTACTTC	CASSWGAENIQYF
NA	TRBJ1-1	many	15	TRBV19	TGTGCCAGTAGTACGGTGCCGGACCACAACACTGAAGCTTTCTTT	CASSTVPDHNTEAFF
NA	TRBJ1-4	few	17	TRBV28	TGTGCCAGCAGTTTAGCAGGAAAACTGGGGCTTGAAGAAAAACTGTTTTTT	CASSLAGKLGLEEKLFF
TRBD2	TRBJ2-5	many	13	TRBV6-6	TGTGCCAGCAGTCGACTAGCAGAAGAGACCCAGTACTTC	CASSRLAEETQYF
TRBD1	TRBJ1-2	medium-sized	13	TRBV5-6	TGTGCCAGCAGCTCGGGACAGAACTATGGCTACACCTTC	CASSSGQNYGYTF
NA	TRBJ1-2	medium-sized	15	TRBV13	TGTGCCAGCAGCTTAGAAGCCAATCCCGACTATGGCTACACCTTC	CASSLEANPDYGYTF
NA	TRBJ1-1	many	15	TRBV27	TGTGCCAGCAGTTTGGGTCAGAATGGAGGCACTGAAGCTTTCTTT	CASSLGQNGGTEAFF
NA	TRBJ2-4	medium-sized	17	TRBV18	TGTGCCAGCTCACCGGTTGGGCCTACGCTAGCCAAAAACATTCAGTACTTC	CASSPVGPTLAKNIQYF
NA	TRBJ2-2	few	12	TRBV20-1	TGCAGTGCTAGAGATTGGGACGGGGAGCTGTTTTTT	CSARDWDGELFF
NA	TRBJ2-5	medium-sized	14	TRBV7-9	TGTGCCAGCAGCATTCCCGACAGGCAAGAGACCCAGTACTTC	CASSIPDRQETQYF
TRBD1	TRBJ1-4	many	15	TRBV24-1	TGTGCCACCAGTGATGGAGACAGGGGGCATGAAAAACTGTTTTTT	CATSDGDRGHEKLFF
NA	TRBJ1-3	few	14	TRBV10-3	TGTGCCATCAGTGAGACGGAGGCTGGAAACACCATATATTTT	CAISETEAGNTIYF
TRBD1	TRBJ2-7	many	16	TRBV27	TGTGCCAGCAGTTTAAGTATTGGGACAGTTCCCTACGAGCAGTACTTC	CASSLSIGTVPYEQYF
TRBD1	TRBJ1-5	few	14	TRBV30	TGTGCCTGGAGTCTCGGGACAGGGGTTCAGCCCCAGCATTTT	CAWSLGTGVQPQHF
NA	TRBJ1-3	few	15	TRBV7-9	TGTGCCAGCAGCCGTACAGGGATCTCTGGAAACACCATATATTTT	CASSRTGISGNTIYF
TRBD1	TRBJ2-7	NA	14	TRBV12-3/TRBV12-4	TGTGCCAGCAGTCCCACAGGGGGCCACTACGAGCAGTACTTC	CASSPTGGHYEQYF
TRBD1	TRBJ2-7	medium-sized	14	TRBV13	TGTGCCAGCAGCCGCCGGGACAGTCCCTACGAGCAGTACTTC	CASSRRDSPYEQYF
NA	TRBJ1-1	medium-sized	12	TRBV29-1	TGCAGCGTTAGGGTAGCGAACACTGAAGCTTTCTTT	CSVRVANTEAFF
NA	TRBJ2-2	NA	12	TRBV29-1	TGCAGCGTTGGCCCCGGGCCCGGGGAGCTGTTTTTT	CSVGPGPGELFF
NA	TRBJ2-7	NA	14	TRBV30	TGTGCCTGGGTGGATCGTAACCTTCCCCACGAGCAGTACTTC	CAWVDRNLPHEQYF
TRBD2	TRBJ2-5	few	13	TRBV30	TGTGCCTCCCTATTTGGGGGGGTGGAGACCCAGTACTTC	CASLFGGVETQYF
TRBD2	TRBJ2-2	few	17	TRBV12-3/TRBV12-4	TGTGCCAGCGGCCAACTAGCGTCCGGCCTCGGGACCGGGGAGCTGTTTTTT	CASGQLASGLGTGELFF
NA	TRBJ2-7	many	15	TRBV28	TGTGCCAGCAGCCCGGGACTGGGGTTTTCCTACGAGCAGTACTTC	CASSPGLGFSYEQYF
NA	TRBJ2-2	medium-sized	15	TRBV9	TGTGCCAGCAGCGTAGGGCTCAGCGGCACCGGGGAGCTGTTTTTT	CASSVGLSGTGELFF
TRBD2	TRBJ2-1	many	14	TRBV28	TGTGCCAGCAGCACGGGACTAGCGCCGAATGAGCAGTTCTTC	CASSTGLAPNEQFF
NA	TRBJ1-1	NA	11	TRBV28	TGTGCCAGCACGGGGGGCTGGATTGGTTTCTTT	CASTGGWIGFF
NA	TRBJ2-1	many	16	TRBV28	TGTGCCAGCTGTTTGCACAGGGCGCCTCCGAACAATGAGCAGTTCTTC	CASCLHRAPPNNEQFF
NA	TRBJ2-1	many	15	TRBV19	TGTGCCAGTAGCTCTCCCGGGGGCTCCTACAATGAGCAGTTCTTC	CASSSPGGSYNEQFF
NA	TRBJ2-7	NA	14	TRBV25-1	TGTGCCAGCACTGGGGGAGCGATCTCCTACGAGCAGTACTTC	CASTGGAISYEQYF
TRBD2	TRBJ2-3	NA	18	TRBV6-1	TGTGCCAGCAGTGAATGGACTAGCGAGTACTCTGGCACAGATACGCAGTATTTT	CASSEWTSEYSGTDTQYF
NA	TRBJ2-7	many	14	TRBV5-6	TGTGCCAGCAGCTTGGGTCACGGCTCCTACGAGCAGTACTTC	CASSLGHGSYEQYF
NA	TRBJ1-1	medium-sized	18	TRBV19	TGTGCCAGTAGTATACTACCAATTAGACTAGGGGCGAACACTGAAGCTTTCTTT	CASSILPIRLGANTEAFF
TRBD1	TRBJ1-5	NA	16	TRBV28	TGTGCCAGCAGTTTACTCGGGACAGTGGACAATCAGCCCCAGCATTTT	CASSLLGTVDNQPQHF
NA	TRBJ2-1	many	14	TRBV29-1	TGCAGCGTTAGGGGGGCCCCGTCGGCCAATGAGCAGTTCTTC	CSVRGAPSANEQFF
TRBD1	TRBJ1-6	many	14	TRBV19	TGTGCCAGTAGTCCCGGGACAGATAATTCACCCCTCCACTTT	CASSPGTDNSPLHF
TRBD1	TRBJ1-3	medium-sized	17	TRBV18	TGTGCCAGCTCACCTGGACAGGGAGGGATCACTGGAAACACCATATATTTT	CASSPGQGGITGNTIYF
TRBD1	TRBJ2-2	NA	17	TRBV28	TGTACCAGCAGTTTAATATCTGGGACAGGGTCCACCGGGGAGCTGTTTTTT	CTSSLISGTGSTGELFF
NA	TRBJ2-7	many	14	TRBV5-5	TGTGCCAGCAGCCCCGGGCTGGCAGCGTACGAGCAGTACTTC	CASSPGLAAYEQYF
NA	TRBJ2-7	many	13	TRBV28	TGTGCCAGCAGTTCCGGGGGTACCTACGAGCAGTACTTC	CASSSGGTYEQYF
NA	TRBJ1-1	medium-sized	14	TRBV13	TGTGCCAGCAGACCCCAGGGATCGAACACTGAAGCTTTCTTT	CASRPQGSNTEAFF